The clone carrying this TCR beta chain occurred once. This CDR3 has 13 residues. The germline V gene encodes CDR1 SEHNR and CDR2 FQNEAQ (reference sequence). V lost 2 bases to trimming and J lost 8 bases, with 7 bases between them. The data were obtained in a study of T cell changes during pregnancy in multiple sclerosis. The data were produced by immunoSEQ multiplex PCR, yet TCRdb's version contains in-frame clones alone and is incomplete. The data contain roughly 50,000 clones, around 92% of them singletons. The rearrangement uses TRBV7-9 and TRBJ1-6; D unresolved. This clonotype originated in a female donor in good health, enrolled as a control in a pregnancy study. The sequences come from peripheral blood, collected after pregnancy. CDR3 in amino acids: CASSLRRDSPLHF. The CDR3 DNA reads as TGTGCCAGCAGCTTAAGGAGGGATTCACCCCTCCACTTT. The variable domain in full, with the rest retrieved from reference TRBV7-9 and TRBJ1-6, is DTGVSQNPRHKITKRGQNVTFRCDPISEHNRLYWYRQTLGQGPEFLTYFQNEAQLEKSRLLSDRFSAERPKGSFSTLEIQRTEQGDSAMYLCASSLRRDSPLHFGNGTRLTVT.